The 27 T cell receptor beta chains in this list originate from one sample, sequenced in a study of blood T cell repertoires in COVID-19. TCRdb keeps only in-frame clones here, not all; method: immunoSEQ multiplex PCR. The sample holds 180,000 or so clones, 70% to 90% seen once. Sequenced sample: peripheral blood. Receptors originate from a woman older than 75 with acute or convalescent COVID-19.

This chain connects TRBV7-9 to TRBJ2-1; 13 nucleotides agree with TRBD2. Germline V gene sequence: CDR1 SEHNR, CDR2 FQNEAQ (reference sequence). There are 15 residues in the CDR3. The V gene end was trimmed by 5 bases and the J gene end by 15 bases; junction bases not matched to a gene: 13. The CDR3 coding sequence is TGTGCCAGCAGCCCTCGCGGACTAGCGGGAGTCTTTTGGTTCTTC. It encodes CASSPRGLAGVFWFF.

The V and J genes are TRBV28 and TRBJ1-3, with D tentatively TRBD1 (6 bases). Trimming took off 5 bases at V and 7 bases at J, with 15 bases between the two ends. This CDR3 has 14 residues. In germline, CDR1 is MDHEN, CDR2 SYDVKM. Here the CDR3 reads CASSPLGGANTIYF. In DNA form, the CDR3 reads TGTGCCAGCAGTCCATTAGGGGGGGCCAACACCATATATTTT.

J is TRBJ2-3 and V is TRBV7-3, with D perhaps TRBD2 (5 bases). The CDR3 consists of 16 residues. Germline assignment: CDR1 SGHTA and CDR2 FQGTGA. With 2 bases removed from V and 0 bases from J, the gap between germline ends came to 12 bases. CDR3: CASSLAPAGSTDTQYF. Here the CDR3 DNA reads TGTGCCAGCAGCTTAGCTCCTGCGGGCAGCACAGATACGCAGTATTTT. The variable domain in full, with the rest retrieved from reference TRBV7-3 and TRBJ2-3, is GAGVSQTPSNKVTEKGKYVELRCDPISGHTALYWYRQSLGQGPEFLIYFQGTGAADDSGLPNDRFFAVRPEGSVSTLKIQRTERGDSAVYLCASSLAPAGSTDTQYFGPGTRLTVL.

The rearrangement links TRBV7-3 to TRBJ1-6; 8 bases agree with TRBD1. The CDR3 consists of 14 residues. Germline V CDR1 and CDR2: SGHTA, FQGTGA. Losses at the gene ends were 4 bases for V and 9 bases for J; bases not matched to a gene: 5. For the CDR3, the DNA is TGTGCCAGCAGCTCTACAGGGGGGATTTCACCCCTCCACTTT. Its translation: CASSSTGGISPLHF.

The rearrangement joins TRBV7-2 to TRBJ2-2; D is possibly TRBD2 (5 bases). Deletions cut 1 base from V and 1 base from J, with 13 bases between. Germline V CDR1 and CDR2: SGHTA, FQGNSA. The CDR3 has 17 residues. The CDR3 loop is CASSLGPPGRNTGELFF. For the CDR3, the DNA is TGTGCCAGCAGCTTAGGCCCCCCGGGGAGGAACACCGGGGAGCTGTTTTTT.

The rearrangement joins TRBV28 to TRBJ2-7; no reliable D call. The CDR3 has 12 amino acids. Germline V gene lookup returns CDR1 MDHEN and CDR2 SYDVKM. V dropped 4 bases and J dropped 1 base, with 5 bases sitting between them. The CDR3 region is CASSWSSYEQYF. Written as DNA, the CDR3 is TGTGCCAGCAGTTGGAGTTCCTACGAGCAGTACTTC.

The chain is built from TRBV4-3 and TRBJ2-2; D call uncertain. Per the germline V gene, CDR1 is LGHNA and CDR2 is YSLEER. The CDR3 length is 18 residues. V dropped 0 bases and J dropped 2 bases, with 16 bases sitting between them. For the CDR3, the DNA is TGCGCCAGCAGCCAAGAGATGGCACGTCCTTTAAACACCGGGGAGCTGTTTTTT. The encoded protein is CASSQEMARPLNTGELFF.

The chain combines TRBV6-5 with TRBJ1-5, with D possibly TRBD1 on 6 matching bases. Germline CDR1 is MNHEY and CDR2 is SVGAGI. Trimming cost V 6 bases and J 5 bases, with 14 bases left between them. The CDR3 runs to 14 residues. The CDR3 loop is CASSNLGAYQPQHF. CDR3 DNA sequence: TGTGCCAGCAGCAACTTGGGGGCTTATCAGCCCCAGCATTTT.

This sequence joins TRBV19 and TRBJ1-1; D is possibly TRBD1 (5 bases). Germline CDR1 LNHDA, CDR2 SQIVND (reference sequence). This CDR3 is 14 amino acids long. V was shortened by 8 bases and J by 0 bases, with 13 bases between the two germline ends. The DNA of the CDR3 is TGTGCCAGTTCATATACAGGTTTGAACACTGAAGCTTTCTTT. As protein: CASSYTGLNTEAFF.

This sequence joins TRBV19 and TRBJ1-1; TRBD1 aligns across 8 bases. The CDR3 extends over 11 amino acids. Germline V gene lookup returns CDR1 LNHDA and CDR2 SQIVND (reference sequence). The DNA of the CDR3 is TGTACTGGACAGGGGAACACTGAAGCTTTCTTT. Amino acids: CTGQGNTEAFF.

The chain links TRBV3-1 (or the pseudogene TRBV3-2) to TRBJ2-5; D is unclear. This CDR3 comprises 12 residues. The germline V gene has CDR1 LGHDT and CDR2 YNNKEL (reference sequence). The ends were cut back, 4 bases at V and 4 bases at J, with 7 bases in the middle. In nucleotides, the CDR3 is TGTGCCAGCAGCCTGACACCAGAGACCCAGTACTTC. Translating it yields CASSLTPETQYF.

The rearrangement uses TRBV18 and TRBJ2-1; 11 nucleotides line up with TRBD2. CDR1 KGHSH and CDR2 LQKENI come from the germline V gene. V lost 3 bases, J lost 6 bases, and 4 bases stayed unmatched. The CDR3 extends over 15 amino acids. CDR3 DNA: TGTGCCAGCTCACCGAACGGACTAGCGGGCAATGAGCAGTTCTTC. Protein sequence: CASSPNGLAGNEQFF.

V usage is TRBV2 and J usage is TRBJ1-6; perhaps TRBD1 as D (6 bases). The germline V and J ends were trimmed by 3 bases and 7 bases, with 10 bases remaining between them. The CDR3 totals 14 residues. Germline CDR1 is SNHLY and CDR2 is FYNNEI. Here the CDR3 DNA reads TGTGCCAGCAGTGACGCAGGGGAGAATTCACCCCTCCACTTT. This sequence encodes CASSDAGENSPLHF.

The J gene is TRBJ2-1, the V gene TRBV6-1, with a tentative D call TRBD1 (6 bases). The CDR3 has 15 amino acids. The germline V gene encodes CDR1 MNHNS and CDR2 SASEGT. V was cut by 2 bases and J by 2 bases, with 10 bases left in between. CDR3 sequence: CASSESGQTYNEQFF. The CDR3 region has the DNA TGTGCCAGCAGTGAAAGCGGACAGACCTACAATGAGCAGTTCTTC.

The chain employs TRBV19 and TRBJ1-1; no clear D gene. In germline, CDR1 is LNHDA, CDR2 SQIVND (reference sequence). The CDR3 has 14 residues. The V end lost 9 bases, the J end lost 1 base, and 15 bases lay between the germline ends. CDR3 nucleotide sequence: TGTGCCAGCCTTAACCCGAGAGGGAACACTGAAGCTTTCTTT. It codes for CASLNPRGNTEAFF. Filled out from reference TRBV19 and TRBJ1-1, the complete variable domain reads DGGITQSPKYLFRKEGQNVTLSCEQNLNHDAMYWYRQDPGQGLRLIYYSQIVNDFQKGDIAEGYSVSREKKESFPLTVTSAQKNPTAFYLCASLNPRGNTEAFFGQGTRLTVV.

This clone has just one count. This rearrangement joins TRBV28 to TRBJ2-1, with D perhaps matching TRBD1 (6 bases). The CDR3 loop spans 15 amino acids. The V gene's germline CDR1 is MDHEN and CDR2 SYDVKM. V lost 5 bases to trimming and J lost 5 bases, with 16 bases between them. The CDR3 loop is CASSKPGTRNNEQFF. The CDR3 DNA reads as TGTGCCAGCAGTAAACCCGGGACACGAAACAATGAGCAGTTCTTC.

This clone was found a few times. V gene TRBV7-2 combines with J gene TRBJ2-7; 8 positions agree with TRBD2. This CDR3 is built from 15 residues. Unmatched junction bases numbered 9, after V lost 5 bases and J lost 3 bases. Germline-derived CDR1 and CDR2 are SGHTA and FQGNSA. The CDR3 region is CASSRFTGGLYEQYF. CDR3 in DNA: TGTGCCAGCAGCCGGTTTACGGGAGGGCTCTACGAGCAGTACTTC.

This rearrangement joins TRBV7-2 to TRBJ2-3; 9 bases map to TRBD2. This CDR3 is built from 16 residues. Per the germline V gene, CDR1 is SGHTA and CDR2 is FQGNSA. V lost 2 bases, J lost 4 bases, and 7 bases stayed unmatched. DNA for the CDR3: TGTGCCAGCAGCTTATTTTCTAGCGGGAACTCAGATACGCAGTATTTT. Its protein product is CASSLFSSGNSDTQYF.

The CDR3 here is CASSAEGSPNSPLHF. The CDR3 DNA is TGTGCCAGCAGCGCAGAGGGCAGCCCGAATTCACCCCTCCACTTT. V gene TRBV9 combines with J gene TRBJ1-6; D not resolved. Germline CDR1 reads SGDLS; CDR2 reads YYNGEE. The V end lost 3 bases, the J end lost 7 bases, and 14 bases lay between the germline ends. The CDR3 has 15 amino acids.

The chain's CDR3 is CASTPGLAGHNEQFF. CDR3 coding DNA: TGTGCCAGCACCCCCGGACTAGCGGGACACAATGAGCAGTTCTTC. V and J are TRBV6-2 or TRBV6-3 and TRBJ2-1; 12 nucleotides match TRBD2. The CDR3 runs to 15 residues. After removal of 7 bases from V and 5 bases from J, the junction contained 6 bases not matched to a gene. Germline CDR1 and CDR2: MNHEY and SVGEGT.

This clone was seen only a few times. The rearrangement joins TRBV29-1 to TRBJ2-1, with D hard to call. Germline-derived CDR1 and CDR2 are SQVTM and ANQGSEA. V lost 3 bases and J 4 bases, leaving 13 bases between the germline ends. This CDR3 is built from 14 residues. This CDR3 is CSVDRGNRYNEQFF. The CDR3 DNA sequence: TGCAGCGTTGATCGCGGAAATAGATACAATGAGCAGTTCTTC.

This chain joins TRBV6-1 and TRBJ2-3; 9 nucleotides agree with TRBD1. CDR1 MNHNS and CDR2 SASEGT come from the germline V gene. The CDR3 extends over 15 amino acids. The V segment lost 3 bases and the J segment 2 bases; nucleotides outside the gene matches: 3. This chain's CDR3 is CASSDRDRDTDTQYF. The CDR3 DNA reads as TGTGCCAGCAGTGATAGGGACAGGGACACAGATACGCAGTATTTT.

This rearrangement joins TRBV7-9 to TRBJ2-7; no firm D call. V was cut by 11 bases and J by 3 bases, with 17 bases left in between. The germline CDR1 and CDR2 sequences are SEHNR and FQNEAQ (reference sequence). CDR3 length equals 13 residues. The CDR3: CAFPTEAVYEQYF. The CDR3 region has the DNA TGTGCCTTCCCGACCGAGGCCGTCTACGAGCAGTACTTC.

V usage is TRBV18 and J usage is TRBJ2-1; D is unclear. Germline V gene sequence: CDR1 KGHSH, CDR2 LQKENI. This CDR3 is 16 amino acids long. V was shortened by 2 bases and J by 0 bases, with 11 bases between the two germline ends. CDR3 DNA sequence: TGTGCCAGCTCACCAGTACTCCTGAGCTCCTACAATGAGCAGTTCTTC. Translation: CASSPVLLSSYNEQFF.

The V call is TRBV11-2, the J call TRBJ2-1; TRBD2 agrees at 10 bases. In germline, CDR1 is SGHAT, CDR2 FQNNGV. The junction had 3 bases not matched to a gene; V was cut back by 4 bases and J by 3 bases. This CDR3 is 15 amino acids long. The CDR3 coding sequence is TGTGCCAGCAGCTCCCTAGCGGGAGTCTACAATGAGCAGTTCTTC. It yields the protein CASSSLAGVYNEQFF.

V usage is TRBV6-5 and J usage is TRBJ2-1, with 10 bases identical to TRBD2. CDR1 MNHEY and CDR2 SVGAGI come from the germline V gene. V shed 4 bases, J shed 13 bases, and the junction held 4 bases outside the gene matches. This CDR3 has 12 amino acids. CDR3 loop: CASSFLAGDQFF. The CDR3 DNA follows: TGTGCCAGCAGTTTTCTAGCGGGAGATCAGTTCTTC.

V is TRBV6-2 or TRBV6-3 and J is TRBJ1-1; D ambiguous. Trimming removed 4 bases from V and 8 bases from J, with 11 bases in between. CDR3 length: 12 residues. Germline CDR1 and CDR2: MNHEY and SVGEGT. In DNA, the CDR3 is TGTGCCAGCAGTTTGCGCGGAAAAGAAGCTTTCTTT. Translated: CASSLRGKEAFF.